In its sample, the clone carrying this TCR beta chain was seen a few times. What it binds is not known. With the read ending 3 residues before the CDR3 end, the germline J gene is used to fill in that end. The CDR3 has 14 amino acids. V was shortened by 6 bases and J by 9 bases, with 18 bases between the two germline ends. Germline values: CDR1 MRHNA, CDR2 SNTAGT. This sample is part of a study of T cell clonality in common variable immunodeficiency. The study, taken as a whole, reports: Common variable immunodeficiency TCR beta sequences reportedly had fewer deletions and N-nucleotide insertions. Compared with healthy controls, CVID subjects showed increased TCRbeta clonality, mostly in about a third. CVID subjects shared fewer TCRbeta clones than healthy controls did. The cause of increased CVID clonality remains unclear without subpopulation sequencing.

Profiled with immunoSEQ multiplex PCR; TCRdb holds only in-frame clones, not every one. This sample carries about 28,000 clones, none of them present only once. Reduced serum IgG, IgA and/or IgM plus specific antibody deficiency defined CVID. V gene TRBV6-4 combines with J gene TRBJ2-1; D might be TRBD1 or TRBD2, each matching 7 bases. The clonotype originates from a human donor with common variable immunodeficiency. Sequenced sample: peripheral blood mononuclear cells. The chain's CDR3 is CASSNREGAGEQFF. The part of the CDR3 DNA that was read is TGTGCCAGCAGCAATAGGGAGGGGGCTGGTGAG.